This entry lists 17 T cell receptor beta chains sequenced from one sample in a study of control samples from healthy donors and cancer patients. TCRdb's table, derived via immunoSEQ multiplex PCR, lists solely in-frame clones and lacks some. The data hold about 120,000 clones, with about 88% observed a single time. Sequenced input: blood. The receptor source for this set is a man younger than 35 in good health.

This clone was counted once. The chain combines TRBV19 with TRBJ2-7, with a possible D match to TRBD2 (6 bases). V was cut by 5 bases and J by 0 bases, with 11 bases left in between. The CDR3 totals 14 residues. Per germline, CDR1 LNHDA and CDR2 SQIVND (reference sequence). The CDR3 protein is CASSPSASSYEQYF. The CDR3 DNA follows: TGTGCCAGTAGTCCTAGCGCGAGCTCCTACGAGCAGTACTTC. The variable domain in full, with the rest retrieved from reference TRBV19 and TRBJ2-7, is DGGITQSPKYLFRKEGQNVTLSCEQNLNHDAMYWYRQDPGQGLRLIYYSQIVNDFQKGDIAEGYSVSREKKESFPLTVTSAQKNPTAFYLCASSPSASSYEQYFGPGTRLTVT.

This chain uses TRBV19 with TRBJ2-7, with 7 bases aligning to TRBD1. Per the germline V gene, CDR1 is LNHDA and CDR2 is SQIVND (reference sequence). With V trimmed by 10 bases and J by 0 bases, 6 bases remained unmatched. The CDR3 runs 13 residues. The CDR3 here is CATATGLSYEQYF. The CDR3, as DNA: TGTGCCACCGCGACAGGGCTCTCCTACGAGCAGTACTTC.

This clone was found a few times. The CDR3, as DNA: TGTGCCAGCAGATCAGCGGACGGGGTATCACCCCTCCACTTT. This encodes CASRSADGVSPLHF. The V call is TRBV28, the J call TRBJ1-6; no firm D call. Trimming removed 6 bases from V and 10 bases from J, with 16 bases in between. The CDR3 has 14 amino acids. Looked up from germline, CDR1 is MDHEN and CDR2 is SYDVKM.

The rearrangement joins TRBV6-2 or TRBV6-3 to TRBJ1-1; 7 bases are shared with TRBD1. Germline CDR1 MNHEY, CDR2 SVGEGT. V lost 5 bases to trimming and J lost 9 bases; unmatched junction nucleotides: 9. This CDR3 contains 13 residues. The CDR3 region has the DNA TGTGCCAGCAGTCCGCCACAACAGGGGCAAGCTTTCTTT. As protein: CASSPPQQGQAFF.

The chain employs TRBV2 and TRBJ1-3; no clear D. V dropped 8 bases and J dropped 0 bases, with 14 bases sitting between them. Germline V gene data show CDR1 as SNHLY and CDR2 as FYNNEI. The CDR3 runs to 15 residues. CDR3 coding DNA: TGTGCCAGCGACGGAGGGAGAGACTCTGGAAACACCATATATTTT. Its translation: CASDGGRDSGNTIYF.

This chain uses TRBV28 with TRBJ2-1; TRBD1 matches 9 bases. J was trimmed by 2 bases and V by 2 bases; bases with no gene match: 13. Germline loops: CDR1 MDHEN, CDR2 SYDVKM. This CDR3 region has 19 residues. CDR3 coding DNA: TGTGCCAGCAGTTTAGGAATTTTCCCGGGACAGGGTACCTACAATGAGCAGTTCTTC. It encodes CASSLGIFPGQGTYNEQFF.

This clone was observed once. The chain uses TRBV21-1 and TRBJ2-1; the table's D gene call, TRBD2, was not cross checked with the DNA. TRBV21-1 is classified as a pseudogene. This CDR3 comprises 18 residues. DNA of the CDR3: TGTGCCAGCAGCAAAGCATCTAGCGGGCGAGTGGGCTACAATGAGCAGTTCTTC. Translation gives CASSKASSGRVGYNEQFF.

The J gene is TRBJ1-2, the V gene TRBV29-1; D gene uncertain. Deletions cut 4 bases from V and 6 bases from J, with 9 bases between. Germline V gene sequence: CDR1 SQVTM, CDR2 ANQGSEA. The CDR3 is 11 residues long. The CDR3 here is CSVAQTNGYTF. CDR3 DNA sequence: TGCAGCGTTGCCCAGACAAATGGCTACACCTTC.

The V gene is TRBV27, the J gene TRBJ1-5, with TRBD1 matching over 9 bases. The J segment lost 5 bases and the V segment lost 6 bases, leaving 11 bases of the junction unmatched. This CDR3 contains 16 residues. Germline CDR1 is MNHEY and CDR2 is SMNVEV (reference sequence). The CDR3 sequence: CASRPRGGQGYQPQHF. The CDR3 nucleotides read TGTGCCAGCAGACCTCGCGGGGGACAGGGATATCAGCCCCAGCATTTT.

The chain is built from TRBV6-2 or TRBV6-3 and TRBJ1-1, with D uncertain. The CDR3 is 14 amino acids. Germline V lookup: CDR1 MNHEY, CDR2 SVGEGT. The V end lost 1 base, the J end lost 0 bases, and 6 bases lay between the germline ends. Written as DNA, the CDR3 is TGTGCCAGCAGTTACTTTAGAATGAACACTGAAGCTTTCTTT. This encodes CASSYFRMNTEAFF.

Of note for this clone: The sample carries other DNA sequences with the same CDR3. This chain connects TRBV19 to TRBJ1-5; perhaps TRBD1 as D (5 bases). The CDR3 totals 14 residues. In germline, CDR1 is LNHDA, CDR2 SQIVND (reference sequence). With 1 base removed from V and 4 bases from J, the gap between germline ends came to 8 bases. The CDR3 is CASSIVRGNQPQHF. The CDR3 DNA reads TGTGCCAGTAGTATAGTAAGGGGAAATCAGCCCCAGCATTTT.

This chain uses TRBV3-1 (or the pseudogene TRBV3-2) with TRBJ1-1; 7 bases match TRBD1. The V gene's germline CDR1 is LGHDT and CDR2 YNNKEL (reference sequence). J gave up 1 base and V 6 bases, and 8 bases lay outside the gene matches. This CDR3 has 15 residues. DNA of the CDR3: TGTGCCAGCAGGCCCCACGAGGGGGCGAACACTGAAGCTTTCTTT. Encoded protein: CASRPHEGANTEAFF.

As concerns this clone: One end of the junction does not line up with germline, which may come from a read error. The rearrangement links TRBV19 to TRBJ1-4, with D perhaps TRBD1 (6 bases). The CDR3 sequence is 12 residues long. Per the germline V gene, CDR1 is LNHDA and CDR2 is SQIVND (reference sequence). CDR3 in amino acids: CASRGQFENLFF. The CDR3 nucleotides read TGTGCCAGCAGAGGACAGTTTGAAAACCTGTTTTTT. Full variable domain (remainder filled in from reference TRBV19 and TRBJ1-4): DGGITQSPKYLFRKEGQNVTLSCEQNLNHDAMYWYRQDPGQGLRLIYYSQIVNDFQKGDIAEGYSVSREKKESFPLTVTSAQKNPTAFYLCASRGQFENLFFGSGTQLSVL.

The chain uses TRBV6-4 and TRBJ2-1; maybe TRBD2 (5 bases). Trimming cost V 2 bases and J 6 bases, with 11 bases left between them. Germline V gene sequence: CDR1 MRHNA, CDR2 SNTAGT. The CDR3 is 14 amino acids. DNA of the CDR3: TGTGCCAGCAGTGACCTGAGGGCTAGCAATGAGCAGTTCTTC. Its translation is CASSDLRASNEQFF.

The chain joins TRBV6-5 to TRBJ1-2; weak D call: TRBD1 (6 bases). The CDR3 is made up of 14 amino acids. The ends were cut back, 6 bases at V and 7 bases at J, with 18 bases in the middle. CDR1 MNHEY and CDR2 SVGAGI come from the germline V gene. CDR3 residues: CASRRGGVSGGYTF. The DNA for the CDR3 is TGTGCCAGCAGAAGGGGGGGGGTTTCTGGTGGCTACACCTTC.

The chain uses TRBV7-8 and TRBJ1-1; D remains ambiguous. The CDR3 covers 16 residues. Trimming left V 0 bases short and J 0 bases short, with 11 bases between. CDR1 and CDR2 (germline): SGHVS, FQNEAQ. This CDR3 is CASSLAWGDMNTEAFF. The CDR3 nucleotides are TGTGCCAGCAGCTTAGCGTGGGGAGATATGAACACTGAAGCTTTCTTT.

The chain couples TRBV6-5 to TRBJ2-5; D gene ambiguous. V was clipped by 7 bases and J by 4 bases, with 10 bases between them. The germline gives CDR1 MNHEY, CDR2 SVGAGI. The CDR3 spans 12 residues. CDR3 coding DNA: TGTGCCAGCAATGGAGACGTAGAGACCCAGTACTTC. It specifies CASNGDVETQYF.